The 9 T cell receptor beta chains in this list originate from one sample, sequenced in a study of blood T cell repertoires in COVID-19. Sequenced by immunoSEQ multiplex PCR; TCRdb stores in-frame clones only, minus some. The sample holds around 190,000 clones, more than 65% seen once. Sequences were obtained from peripheral blood. These TCRs come from a human donor in a cohort sampled during active COVID-19.

V usage is TRBV7-2 and J usage is TRBJ1-3; 7 bases fit TRBD1. Trimming took 5 bases from V and 0 from J; bases not matched to a gene: 4. There are 15 residues in the CDR3. Germline loops: CDR1 SGHTA, CDR2 FQGNSA. CDR3 loop: CASSRDSSSGNTIYF. The CDR3 DNA reads TGTGCCAGCAGCCGGGACAGCAGCTCTGGAAACACCATATATTTT.

The chain links TRBV15 to TRBJ2-1, with 8 nucleotides matching TRBD2. Looked up from germline, CDR1 is LNHNV and CDR2 is YYDKDF (reference sequence). This CDR3 has 15 residues. V shed 3 bases, J shed 9 bases, and the junction held 10 bases outside the gene matches. The CDR3 here is CATSSPSGSSVEQFF. The CDR3 DNA reads as TGTGCCACCAGCAGTCCAAGCGGGAGCAGTGTTGAGCAGTTCTTC.

The rearrangement links TRBV3-1 (or the pseudogene TRBV3-2) to TRBJ2-1, with 9 bases matching TRBD2. This CDR3 comprises 18 residues. CDR1 is LGHDT and CDR2 is YNNKEL in the germline V gene (reference sequence). With V trimmed by 4 bases and J by 0 bases, 10 bases remained unmatched. The CDR3 bases are TGTGCCAGCAGCCCTTCCGGACTAGCGAGAAGCTCCTACAATGAGCAGTTCTTC. Its translation is CASSPSGLARSSYNEQFF.

V gene TRBV19 combines with J gene TRBJ2-7; tentatively, D is TRBD1 (6 bases). Germline CDR1 reads LNHDA; CDR2 reads SQIVND (reference sequence). The CDR3 consists of 11 residues. V was cut by 2 bases and J by 7 bases, with 6 bases left in between. The CDR3 region has the DNA TGTGCCAGTAGTATAAGGGGGGAGCAGTACTTC. Its translation: CASSIRGEQYF.

The V gene is TRBV5-1, the J gene TRBJ1-5; 7 positions agree with TRBD1. Germline assignment: CDR1 SGHRS and CDR2 YFSETQ. The CDR3 is 15 residues long. Trimming removed 4 bases from V and 2 bases from J; junction bases left unmatched: 6. CDR3 bases: TGCGCCAGCAGCCGAACAGGGGAGGGCAATCAGCCCCAGCATTTT. Protein: CASSRTGEGNQPQHF. Complete variable domain (other parts from reference TRBV5-1 and TRBJ1-5): KAGVTQTPRYLIKTRGQQVTLSCSPISGHRSVSWYQQTPGQGLQFLFEYFSETQRNKGNFPGRFSGRQFSNSRSEMNVSTLELGDSALYLCASSRTGEGNQPQHFGDGTRLSIL.

V and J are TRBV24-1 and TRBJ2-5; weak D call: TRBD2 (5 bases). The CDR3 runs 12 residues. V was pared by 5 bases and J by 7 bases, with 10 bases between. Germline-derived CDR1 and CDR2 are KGHDR and SFDVKD. DNA of the CDR3: TGTGCCACCAGTGGAGGGATGGGGACCCAGTACTTC. It translates to CATSGGMGTQYF.

The chain has TRBV7-9 and TRBJ1-1; 7 bases line up with TRBD1. CDR3 length: 14 amino acids. The J segment lost 2 bases and the V segment lost 6 bases, leaving 6 bases of the junction unmatched. Germline CDR1 reads SEHNR; CDR2 reads FQNEAQ (reference sequence). The CDR3 reads CASSTEGANTEAFF. The CDR3 DNA reads as TGTGCCAGCAGTACCGAGGGGGCTAACACTGAAGCTTTCTTT.

V and J are TRBV28 and TRBJ2-5; weak D call: TRBD1 (6 bases). Looked up from germline, CDR1 is MDHEN and CDR2 is SYDVKM. The V gene lost 8 bases and the J gene lost 2 bases, with 18 bases spanning the gap. The CDR3 sequence is 15 residues long. CDR3 in amino acids: CASQMNRDVQETQYF. DNA of the CDR3: TGTGCCAGCCAAATGAACAGGGATGTTCAAGAGACCCAGTACTTC.

CDR3 sequence reads: CASSWTGLEKLFF. The CDR3 coding sequence is TGCGCCAGCAGCTGGACAGGGCTTGAAAAACTGTTTTTT. The chain recombines TRBV5-1 with TRBJ1-4, with 8 bases fitting TRBD1. CDR1 is SGHRS and CDR2 is YFSETQ in the germline V gene. The CDR3 is made up of 13 amino acids. The V and J ends lost 3 bases and 7 bases, in that order; junction bases with no gene match: 2.